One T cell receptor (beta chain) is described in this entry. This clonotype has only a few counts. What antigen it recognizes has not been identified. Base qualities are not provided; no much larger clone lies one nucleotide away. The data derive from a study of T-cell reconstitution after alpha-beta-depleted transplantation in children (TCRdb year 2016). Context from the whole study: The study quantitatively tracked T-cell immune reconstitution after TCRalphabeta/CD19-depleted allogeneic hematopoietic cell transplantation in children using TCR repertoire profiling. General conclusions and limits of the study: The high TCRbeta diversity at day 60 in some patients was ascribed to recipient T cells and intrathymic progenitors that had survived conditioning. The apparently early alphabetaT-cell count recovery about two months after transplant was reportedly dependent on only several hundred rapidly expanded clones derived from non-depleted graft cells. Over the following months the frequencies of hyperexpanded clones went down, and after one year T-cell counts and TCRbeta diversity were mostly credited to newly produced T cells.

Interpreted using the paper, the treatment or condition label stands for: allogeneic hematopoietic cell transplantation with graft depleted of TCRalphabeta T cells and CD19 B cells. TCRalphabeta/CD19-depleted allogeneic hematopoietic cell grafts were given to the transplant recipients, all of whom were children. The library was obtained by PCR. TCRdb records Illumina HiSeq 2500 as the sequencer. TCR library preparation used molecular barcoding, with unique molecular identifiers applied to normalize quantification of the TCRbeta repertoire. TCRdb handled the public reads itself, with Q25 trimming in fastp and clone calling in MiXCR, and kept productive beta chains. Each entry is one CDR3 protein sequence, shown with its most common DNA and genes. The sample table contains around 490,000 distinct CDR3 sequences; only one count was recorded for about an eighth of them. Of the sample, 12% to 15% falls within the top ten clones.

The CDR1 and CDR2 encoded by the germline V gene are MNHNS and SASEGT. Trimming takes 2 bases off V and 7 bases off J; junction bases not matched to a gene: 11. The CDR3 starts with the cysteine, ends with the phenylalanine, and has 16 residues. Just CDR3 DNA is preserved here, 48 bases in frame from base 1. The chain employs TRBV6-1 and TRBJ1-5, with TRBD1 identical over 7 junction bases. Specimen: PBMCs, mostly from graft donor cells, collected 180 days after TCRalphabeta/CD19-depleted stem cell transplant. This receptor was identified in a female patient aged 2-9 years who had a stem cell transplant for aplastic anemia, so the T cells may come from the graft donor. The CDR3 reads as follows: CASSEPGTAGRQPQHF. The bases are TGTGCCAGCAGTGAACCCGGGACAGCCGGGCGGCAGCCCCAGCATTTT.